Sequencing of this T cell receptor (beta chain) was carried out in a study of spatial heterogeneity in lung cancer (dated 2019 in TCRdb). The study in broad terms: Beta-chain transcripts were consistently detected in greater numbers than alpha-chain transcripts, which likely reflects a higher abundance of beta-chain transcripts. In tumor regions, TCR transcript counts showed a strong correlation with a T cell transcriptional module score from matched bulk RNA-seq. In the raw uncorrected reads, each unique combination of TCR and UMI appeared more than ten times on average. In non-small cell lung cancer, the study made a quantitative comparison of TCR alpha and beta repertoires among multiple tumor regions, matched nontumor lung and blood. The study linked features of the TCR repertoire to counts of nonsynonymous mutations, which were determined by whole-exome sequencing of tumor tissue. At surgery, both alpha and beta chains were TCR-sequenced in 220 tumor regions, fewer than 80 matched nontumor lung samples and 56 PBMC samples.

The library was prepared using 5' RACE. Sequencing was carried out with a NextSeq 500. In the TCR library protocol, a unique molecular identifier was attached to each TCR cDNA molecule so that PCR and sequencing errors could be corrected. In the authors' own workflow: TCR identification, UMI-based error correction and CDR3 extraction were all carried out with Decombinator tools. TCRs above a frequency of 2 per 1,000, corresponding to the top 1% of the tumor frequency distribution, were defined as expanded. Expanded tumor TCRs were classed as regional if statistically deemed absent (corrected P<0.05) from at least one tumor region, otherwise ubiquitous. Renyi diversity was calculated using the R vegan package after each repertoire was subsampled 100 times to 5,000 TCRs. CDR3 similarity networks were constructed using string-kernel similarity of amino acid triplets, with links drawn between CDR3s whose pairwise similarity was above 0.82. Through fastp at Q25 and MiXCR, TCRdb rebuilt clones from the public reads, retaining in-frame beta chains. Every distinct CDR3 protein forms one entry, paired with its most common genes and DNA. The authors' filters were not applied to this entry. Counted in this sample were about 4,200 distinct CDR3 sequences; 6% of them appeared once. The ten most abundant clones make up over 15% of the sample.

This clonotype counts as medium-sized (0.01 to 0.1%). Its antigen specificity is not known. Base qualities were left out, and no much larger clone turns up one base away. Findings and caveats that apply to the study as a whole: TCR-seq was estimated to cover only about 7.6% of tumor T cells for alpha chains and approximately 12% for beta chains. A correlation was observed between the number of expanded intratumoral alpha and beta TCRs and the tumor nonsynonymous mutation count. Additional single-cell paired TCR alpha and beta sequencing was considered necessary to confirm, at a functional level, the hypothesis that regional TCRs recognize regional mutations. Counts of ubiquitous and regional expanded TCRs were found to correlate with counts of ubiquitous and regional nonsynonymous mutations, respectively.

The time point label on this specimen signifies: sample taken at primary tumor resection. The donors were 60 to 80 patients from the lung TRACERx cohort who had early-stage, untreated non-small cell lung cancer. TCR sequencing used whole RNA extracted from tumor and nontumor lung tissue, or from cryopreserved PBMC samples, without cell sorting. Patients were selected for TCR sequencing only if sufficient RNA was available from at least two tumor regions. Before being selected, tumor and adjacent nontumor lung specimens were reviewed by a lung pathologist. CDR3 length: 15 amino acids, cysteine to phenylalanine. Only the CDR3 region is kept as DNA, spanning 45 bases read in frame from base 1. For CDR1 and CDR2, the germline V gene lists LGHNA and YSLEER. V gives up 0 bases and J gives up 1 base, and the segment between their germline ends measures 10 bases.

This chain joins TRBV4-3 to TRBJ2-7; the D region possibly corresponds to TRBD2 (6 bases align). This specimen consisted of lung tumor tissue, obtained at surgery. This TCR was recovered from a male donor with early-stage non-small cell lung cancer. The DNA sequence follows: TGCGCCAGCAGCCAAGAGGAGGGGCAGTCCTACGAGCAGTACTTC. The resulting protein is CASSQEEGQSYEQYF.